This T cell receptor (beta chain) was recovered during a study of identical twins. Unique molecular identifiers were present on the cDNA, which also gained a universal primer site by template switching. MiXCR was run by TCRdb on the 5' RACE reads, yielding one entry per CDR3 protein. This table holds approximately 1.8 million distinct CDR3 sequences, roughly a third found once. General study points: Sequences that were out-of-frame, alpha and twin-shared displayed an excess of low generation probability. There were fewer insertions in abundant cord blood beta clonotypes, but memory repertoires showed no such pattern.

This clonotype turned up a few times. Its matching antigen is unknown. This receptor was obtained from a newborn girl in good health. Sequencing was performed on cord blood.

The CDR3 protein is CSARAPGSYEQYF. CDR3 DNA sequence: TGCAGTGCTAGAGCCCCAGGCTCCTACGAGCAGTACTTC. V usage is TRBV20-1 and J usage is TRBJ2-7; D unclear. CDR1 and CDR2 (germline): DFQATT, SNEGSKA (reference sequence). V was clipped by 1 base and J by 0 bases, with 7 bases between them. This CDR3 region has 13 residues.